These 20 T cell receptor beta chains came from one sample sequenced in a study of shared clonotypes between healthy human individuals (dated by TCRdb to 2018 to 2021). Libraries were made using the immunoSEQ multiplex PCR assay. TCRdb retrieved this table from immuneACCESS and kept in-frame rearrangements only. Not all clones are present; in checked studies, unresolved V genes account for under half, and no reason is known for the remainder. The sample profile shows around 610,000 clones; about 95% of them were found once. The top ten clonotypes cover around 0.1% of the sample. CD8 naive samples were CD45RO-negative cells positively selected for CCR7, giving a CD45RA+CCR7+ population that excluded TemRA cells. The sequenced material came from naive CD8+ T cells sorted from blood. This sample's cell subset or site label indicates: CD45RA+CCR7+. Receptors were obtained from a woman in her thirties in good health.

This chain uses TRBV19 with TRBJ2-5; D is undetermined. The J call could be wrong; TRBJ2-7 is a better fit for the DNA end. The CDR3 has 15 residues. CDR1 and CDR2 from the germline V gene are LNHDA and SQIVND (reference sequence). The CDR3 sequence is CASSPGVTTAYEQYF. CDR3 nucleotide sequence: TGTGCCAGCTCCCCTGGGGTGACCACTGCCTACGAGCAGTACTTC.

V and J are TRBV2 and TRBJ2-3, with 9 bases matching TRBD2. In germline, CDR1 is SNHLY, CDR2 FYNNEI. The CDR3 spans 17 residues. J lost 4 bases, V lost 2 bases, and 10 bases had no gene match. CDR3: CASSERMRREGPDTQYF. The CDR3 DNA follows: TGTGCCAGCAGTGAAAGGATGCGGCGGGAGGGGCCAGATACGCAGTATTTT.

The rearrangement links TRBV19 to TRBJ2-7; 7 nucleotides line up with TRBD1. Germline V gene data show CDR1 as LNHDA and CDR2 as SQIVND (reference sequence). The CDR3 spans 15 residues. J gave up 9 bases and V 6 bases, and 17 bases lay outside the gene matches. CDR3 nucleotide sequence: TGTGCCAGTAGCGGTGAGACAGGGACGTCTTATGTGCAGTACTTC. Translation gives CASSGETGTSYVQYF.

This clone was detected only once. The chain joins TRBV4-1 to TRBJ2-1, with TRBD2 matching 7 bases. J gave up 10 bases and V 3 bases, and 18 bases lay outside the gene matches. Germline V gives CDR1 MGHRA, CDR2 YSYEKL. The CDR3 is 17 amino acids. CDR3 in amino acids: CASSHPPAGEGAFEQFF. In DNA, the CDR3 is TGCGCCAGCAGCCACCCCCCCGCGGGAGAGGGAGCCTTCGAGCAGTTCTTC.

Regarding this clone: Other DNA sequences of this sample code for an identical CDR3. The rearrangement uses TRBV19 and TRBJ2-7; D uncertain. The ends were cut back, 1 base at V and 2 bases at J, with 6 bases in the middle. CDR1 is LNHDA and CDR2 is SQIVND in the germline V gene (reference sequence). The CDR3 length is 13 residues. The CDR3 DNA follows: TGTGCCAGTAGTATAGGGTTGGCCTACGAGCAGTACTTC. Its protein is CASSIGLAYEQYF.

The table lists this clone with a count of one. The rearrangement uses TRBV7-9 and TRBJ2-5, with 10 bases matching TRBD2. CDR1 is SEHNR and CDR2 is FQNEAQ in the germline V gene (reference sequence). Germline trimming cut 6 bases from V and 3 bases from J; bases unmatched to any gene: 13. The CDR3 has 17 amino acids. The CDR3 protein is CASSSRSGTSAEETQYF. The CDR3 nucleotides read TGTGCCAGCAGTTCTCGTTCTGGGACTAGCGCCGAAGAGACCCAGTACTTC. The variable domain in full, with the rest retrieved from reference TRBV7-9 and TRBJ2-5, is DTGVSQNPRHKITKRGQNVTFRCDPISEHNRLYWYRQTLGQGPEFLTYFQNEAQLEKSRLLSDRFSAERPKGSFSTLEIQRTEQGDSAMYLCASSSRSGTSAEETQYFGPGTRLLVL.

This clone was counted between two and nine times. The chain has TRBV19 and TRBJ1-1, with unresolved D. The V gene lost 6 bases and the J gene lost 6 bases, with 11 bases spanning the gap. From germline, CDR1 is LNHDA and CDR2 SQIVND (reference sequence). This CDR3 comprises 12 residues. The CDR3 here is CASSLLYSEAFF. DNA of the CDR3: TGTGCCAGTAGCCTACTCTACTCTGAAGCTTTCTTT.

The rearrangement links TRBV13 to TRBJ2-5; D is uncertain. The CDR3 totals 13 residues. Deletions cut 5 bases from V and 1 base from J, with 8 bases between. Germline assignment: CDR1 PRHDT and CDR2 FYEKMQ (reference sequence). The CDR3 coding sequence is TGTGCCAGCAGCCCCAGCGTCCAAGAGACCCAGTACTTC. This sequence encodes CASSPSVQETQYF.

The chain combines TRBV30 with TRBJ2-2, with D unresolved. CDR1 and CDR2 (germline): GTSNPN, SVGIG (reference sequence). The CDR3 covers 12 residues. Trimming stripped 3 bases from V and 7 bases from J, with 9 bases between. CDR3 sequence: CAWSLRLGELFF. The CDR3 coding sequence is TGTGCCTGGAGCCTAAGGCTCGGGGAGCTGTTTTTT.

The rearrangement uses TRBV27 and TRBJ1-1; D is perhaps TRBD1 (5 bases). The CDR3 contains 17 residues. In germline, CDR1 is MNHEY, CDR2 SMNVEV (reference sequence). The V end lost 4 bases, the J end lost 3 bases, and 21 bases lay between the germline ends. CDR3 DNA: TGTGCCAGCAGTTCTCTCCGGGGCCCTTGGCGGGACACTGAAGCTTTCTTT. This encodes CASSSLRGPWRDTEAFF.

The V and J genes are TRBV9 and TRBJ2-7; D may be TRBD1 or TRBD2 (5 bases each). Germline CDR1 and CDR2: SGDLS and YYNGEE. CDR3 length equals 17 residues. The germline V and J ends were trimmed by 0 bases and 4 bases, with 20 bases remaining between them. The chain's CDR3 is CASSVASGLGVGYEQYF. The CDR3 nucleotides are TGTGCCAGCAGCGTAGCCTCAGGGTTGGGGGTTGGTTACGAGCAGTACTTC.

This chain joins TRBV10-2 and TRBJ1-1, with D unresolved. There are 14 residues in the CDR3. The ends were cut back, 2 bases at V and 0 bases at J, with 7 bases in the middle. Per the germline V gene, CDR1 is WSHSY and CDR2 is SAAADI. CDR3 DNA sequence: TGCGCCAGCAGTGAGGGGGTGGTGAACACTGAAGCTTTCTTT. It codes for CASSEGVVNTEAFF.

V and J are TRBV28 and TRBJ2-1; weak D call: TRBD2 (5 bases). The CDR3 has 12 amino acids. The germline V gene encodes CDR1 MDHEN and CDR2 SYDVKM. V lost 2 bases, J lost 9 bases, and 8 bases lay in between. The CDR3 reads CASSLNGVEQFF. DNA for the CDR3: TGTGCCAGCAGTTTAAACGGGGTTGAGCAGTTCTTC.

V and J are TRBV27 and TRBJ2-1; 7 nucleotides match TRBD2. The CDR3 has 15 residues. After removal of 5 bases from V and 4 bases from J, the junction contained 8 bases not matched to a gene. Per the germline V gene, CDR1 is MNHEY and CDR2 is SMNVEV (reference sequence). CDR3 in amino acids: CASSSSSGSYNEQFF. As DNA, the CDR3 is TGTGCCAGCAGTAGCAGTAGCGGGTCTTACAATGAGCAGTTCTTC.

The V and J genes are TRBV29-1 and TRBJ2-3; TRBD1 might be the D (5 bases). Trimming shortened V by 6 bases and J by 4 bases, and 20 bases separated the two germline ends. CDR1 and CDR2 from the germline V gene are SQVTM and ANQGSEA. The CDR3 is made up of 15 amino acids. The CDR3 spells CSVLGQGRGADTQYF. Here the CDR3 DNA reads TGCAGCGTCTTGGGTCAGGGAAGAGGCGCAGATACGCAGTATTTT.

This chain links TRBV27 with TRBJ2-1, with TRBD2 matching over 14 bases. This CDR3 is 15 amino acids long. The germline gives CDR1 MNHEY, CDR2 SMNVEV (reference sequence). V shed 5 bases and J 10 bases; nucleotides not matched to a gene: 7. The CDR3 DNA is TGTGCCAGCAGTCCCCCGGGACTAGCGGGAGAGGAGCAGTTCTTC. Protein product: CASSPPGLAGEEQFF.

The chain employs TRBV15 and TRBJ2-5; D possibly corresponds to TRBD2 (5 bases). Trimming took 0 bases from V and 4 from J, leaving 15 bases between them. The CDR3 runs to 16 residues. The germline CDR1 and CDR2 sequences are LNHNV and YYDKDF (reference sequence). The CDR3 is CATSRDRSPSGETQYF. The CDR3 DNA is TGTGCCACCAGCAGAGACCGGAGCCCCAGCGGAGAGACCCAGTACTTC.

The V and J genes are TRBV7-9 and TRBJ2-7, with 11 positions matching TRBD2. The CDR3 has 15 amino acids. Germline assignment: CDR1 SEHNR and CDR2 FQNEAQ (reference sequence). The V gene end was trimmed by 6 bases and the J gene end by 4 bases; junction bases not matched to a gene: 8. In DNA, the CDR3 is TGTGCCAGCAGTCACGGACTAGCGGGCGAGTACGAGCAGTACTTC. Translation gives CASSHGLAGEYEQYF. Full variable domain (remainder filled in from reference TRBV7-9 and TRBJ2-7): DTGVSQNPRHKITKRGQNVTFRCDPISEHNRLYWYRQTLGQGPEFLTYFQNEAQLEKSRLLSDRFSAERPKGSFSTLEIQRTEQGDSAMYLCASSHGLAGEYEQYFGPGTRLTVT.

The genes are TRBV4-1 and TRBJ1-2; D is uncertain. V lost 1 base and J 7 bases, leaving 7 bases between the germline ends. Germline values: CDR1 MGHRA, CDR2 YSYEKL. There are 12 residues in the CDR3. CDR3 sequence reads: CASSQGPRGYTF. The CDR3 DNA sequence: TGCGCCAGCAGCCAAGGACCCCGTGGCTACACCTTC.

The chain combines TRBV11-2 with TRBJ1-1; D might be TRBD1 (6 bases). V was clipped by 7 bases and J by 4 bases, with 16 bases between them. This CDR3 spans 14 amino acids. The V gene's germline CDR1 is SGHAT and CDR2 FQNNGV. CDR3 DNA: TGTGCCAGCATCCATTCTCGGGGGCGCACTGAAGCTTTCTTT. Translating gives CASIHSRGRTEAFF.